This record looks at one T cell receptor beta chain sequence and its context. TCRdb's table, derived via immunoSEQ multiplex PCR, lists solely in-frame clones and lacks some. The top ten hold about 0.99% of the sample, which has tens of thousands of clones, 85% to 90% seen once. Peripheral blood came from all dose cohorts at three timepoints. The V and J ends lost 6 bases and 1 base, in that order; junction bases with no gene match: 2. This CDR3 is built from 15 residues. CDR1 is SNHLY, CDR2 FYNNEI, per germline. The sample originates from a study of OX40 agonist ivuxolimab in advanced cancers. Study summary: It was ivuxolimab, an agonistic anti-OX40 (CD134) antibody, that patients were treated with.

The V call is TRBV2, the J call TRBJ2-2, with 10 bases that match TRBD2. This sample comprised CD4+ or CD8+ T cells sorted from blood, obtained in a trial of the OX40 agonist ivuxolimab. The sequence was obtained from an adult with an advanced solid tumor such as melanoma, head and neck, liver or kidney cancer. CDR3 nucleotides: TGTGCCAGCAGAGTAGCGGGGGGGAACACCGGGGAGCTGTTTTTT. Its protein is CASRVAGGNTGELFF.